The entry below describes one T cell receptor beta chain. Deletions cut 0 bases from V and 4 bases from J, with 15 bases between. This CDR3 is built from 16 residues. CDR1 SGDLS and CDR2 YYNGEE come from the germline V gene. Alpha and beta libraries were amplified separately from the second PCR onward. Cells stained for CD3, CD4, CD8, CD45RA, CD27 and viability were sorted into four CD45RA/CD27 subsets. The sample comes from a study of naive and memory T cell subsets. The beta constant-region primer was an equimolar mix of two oligonucleotides covering TRBC1 and TRBC2. Ligated cDNA was amplified by four rounds of PCR with nested alpha and beta constant-region primers and SP2. TCRdb analysed the UMI-ligation and nested PCR reads with MiXCR anew, one entry per CDR3 protein. The sample has about 90,000 distinct CDR3 sequences; over 7% are singletons.

The specimen was central memory CD4+ T cells from blood. V usage is TRBV9 and J usage is TRBJ2-3; tentative D call: TRBD2 (5 bases). The TCR comes from a human donor in good health. CDR3 coding DNA: TGTGCCAGCAGCGTAGTTTGGGGTAGCGCATCAGATACGCAGTATTTT. Translated: CASSVVWGSASDTQYF.